Reported below is one TCR beta chain. These data belong to a study of OX40 agonist ivuxolimab in advanced cancers. In germline, CDR1 is SGHRS, CDR2 YFSETQ. The trim removed 4 bases at V and 0 bases at J, leaving 15 bases unmatched. CDR3 size: 18 residues. The assay was immunoSEQ multiplex PCR, and TCRdb's table has in-frame clones only and misses some. The data contain approximately 79,000 clones, around 93% of them singletons. The receptor was isolated from an adult with an advanced solid tumor such as melanoma, head and neck, liver or kidney cancer. This rearrangement joins TRBV5-1 to TRBJ1-1; 7 nucleotides line up with TRBD1. Sequences were derived from CD4+ or CD8+ T cells sorted from blood, sampled in a trial of the OX40 agonist ivuxolimab. DNA for the CDR3: TGCGCCAGCAGCGGTGTGTCCGACAGGGCGGTAATGAACACTGAAGCTTTCTTT. Translated: CASSGVSDRAVMNTEAFF.